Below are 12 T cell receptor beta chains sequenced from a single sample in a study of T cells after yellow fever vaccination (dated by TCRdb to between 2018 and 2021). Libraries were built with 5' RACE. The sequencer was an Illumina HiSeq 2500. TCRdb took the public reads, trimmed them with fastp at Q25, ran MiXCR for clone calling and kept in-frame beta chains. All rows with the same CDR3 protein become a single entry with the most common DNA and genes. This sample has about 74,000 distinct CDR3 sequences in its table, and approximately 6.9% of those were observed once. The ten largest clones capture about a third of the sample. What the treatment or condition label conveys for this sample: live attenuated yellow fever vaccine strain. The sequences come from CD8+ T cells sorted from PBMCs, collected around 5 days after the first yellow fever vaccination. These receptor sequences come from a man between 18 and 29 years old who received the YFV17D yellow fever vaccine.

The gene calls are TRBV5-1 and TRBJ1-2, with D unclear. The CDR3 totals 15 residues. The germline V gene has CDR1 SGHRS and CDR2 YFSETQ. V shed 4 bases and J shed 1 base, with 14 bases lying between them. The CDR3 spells CASSPLERVNYGYTF. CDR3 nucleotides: TGCGCCAGCAGCCCCTTAGAGAGAGTTAACTATGGCTACACCTTC.

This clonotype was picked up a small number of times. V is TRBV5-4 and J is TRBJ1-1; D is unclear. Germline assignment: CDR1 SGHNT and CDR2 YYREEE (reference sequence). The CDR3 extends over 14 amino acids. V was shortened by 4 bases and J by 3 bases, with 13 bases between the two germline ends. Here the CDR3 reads CASSSTGGDTEAFF. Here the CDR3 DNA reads TGTGCCAGCAGCAGTACGGGTGGGGACACTGAAGCTTTCTTT.

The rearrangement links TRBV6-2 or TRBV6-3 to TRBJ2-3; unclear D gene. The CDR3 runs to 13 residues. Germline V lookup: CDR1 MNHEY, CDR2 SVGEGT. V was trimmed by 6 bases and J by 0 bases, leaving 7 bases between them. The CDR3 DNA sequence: TGTGCCAGCAGCTCTACAAGCACAGATACGCAGTATTTT. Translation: CASSSTSTDTQYF.

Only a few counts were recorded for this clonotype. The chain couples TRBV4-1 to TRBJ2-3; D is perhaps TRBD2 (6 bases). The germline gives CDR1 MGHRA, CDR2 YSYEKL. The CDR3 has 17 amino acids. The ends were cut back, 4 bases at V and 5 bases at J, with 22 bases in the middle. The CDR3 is CASSRIAGSSQGDTQYF. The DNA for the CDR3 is TGCGCCAGCAGCCGAATCGCGGGATCCTCCCAGGGAGATACGCAGTATTTT.

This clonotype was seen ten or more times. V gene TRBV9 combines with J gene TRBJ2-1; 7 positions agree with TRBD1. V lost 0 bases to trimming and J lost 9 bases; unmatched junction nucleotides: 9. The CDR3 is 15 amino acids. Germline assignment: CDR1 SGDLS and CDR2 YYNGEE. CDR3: CASSVVGRGHSEQFF. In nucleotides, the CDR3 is TGTGCCAGCAGCGTAGTGGGAAGGGGGCATAGTGAGCAGTTCTTC. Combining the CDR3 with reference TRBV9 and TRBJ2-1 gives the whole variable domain DSGVTQTPKHLITATGQRVTLRCSPRSGDLSVYWYQQSLDQGLQFLIQYYNGEERAKGNILERFSAQQFPDLHSELNLSSLELGDSALYFCASSVVGRGHSEQFFGPGTRLTVL.

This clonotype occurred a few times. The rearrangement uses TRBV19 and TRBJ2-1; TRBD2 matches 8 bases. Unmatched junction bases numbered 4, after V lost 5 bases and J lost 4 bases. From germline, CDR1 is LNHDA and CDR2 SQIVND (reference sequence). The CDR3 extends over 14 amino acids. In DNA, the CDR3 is TGTGCCAGTAGTCTCGGGGGGGCGTACAATGAGCAGTTCTTC. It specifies CASSLGGAYNEQFF.

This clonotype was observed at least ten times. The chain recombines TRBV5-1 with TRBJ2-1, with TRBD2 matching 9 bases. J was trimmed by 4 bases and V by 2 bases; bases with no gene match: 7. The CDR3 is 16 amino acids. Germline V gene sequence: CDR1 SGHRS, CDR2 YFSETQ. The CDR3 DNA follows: TGCGCCAGCAGCTTTTACTCGCGGGGGGGTTACAATGAGCAGTTCTTC. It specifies CASSFYSRGGYNEQFF.

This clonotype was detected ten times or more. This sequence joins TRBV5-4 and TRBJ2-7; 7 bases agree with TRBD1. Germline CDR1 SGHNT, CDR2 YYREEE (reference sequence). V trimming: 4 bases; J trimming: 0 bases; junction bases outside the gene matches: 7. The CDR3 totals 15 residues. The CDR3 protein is CASSPRTGSSYEQYF. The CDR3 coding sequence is TGTGCCAGCAGCCCCCGGACAGGCAGCTCCTACGAGCAGTACTTC.

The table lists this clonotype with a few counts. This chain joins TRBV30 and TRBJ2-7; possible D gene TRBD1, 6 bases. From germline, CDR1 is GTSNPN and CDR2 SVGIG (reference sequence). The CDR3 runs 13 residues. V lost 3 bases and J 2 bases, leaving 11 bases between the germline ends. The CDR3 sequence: CAWRIRGTYEQYF. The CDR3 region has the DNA TGTGCCTGGAGGATCAGGGGCACCTACGAGCAGTACTTC.

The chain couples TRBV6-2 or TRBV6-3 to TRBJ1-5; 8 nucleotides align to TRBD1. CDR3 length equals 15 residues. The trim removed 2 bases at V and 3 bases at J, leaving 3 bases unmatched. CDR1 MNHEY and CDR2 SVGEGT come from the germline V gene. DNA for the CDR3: TGTGCCAGCAGTTACACAGGGGGAGACAATCAGCCCCAGCATTTT. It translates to CASSYTGGDNQPQHF.

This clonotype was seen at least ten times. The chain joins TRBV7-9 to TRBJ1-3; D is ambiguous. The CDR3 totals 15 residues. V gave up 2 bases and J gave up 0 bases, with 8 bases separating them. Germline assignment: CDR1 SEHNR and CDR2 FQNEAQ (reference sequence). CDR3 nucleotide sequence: TGTGCCAGCAGCTTAAGTGCGGACTCTGGAAACACCATATATTTT. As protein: CASSLSADSGNTIYF.

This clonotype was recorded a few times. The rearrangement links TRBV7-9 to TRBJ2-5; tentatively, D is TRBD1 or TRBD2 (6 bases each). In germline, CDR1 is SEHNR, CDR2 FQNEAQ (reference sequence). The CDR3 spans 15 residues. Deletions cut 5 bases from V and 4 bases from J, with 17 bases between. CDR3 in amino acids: CASSRGQGRPETQYF. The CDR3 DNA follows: TGTGCCAGCAGCCGGGGGCAGGGTCGGCCAGAGACCCAGTACTTC.